The 14 T cell receptor beta chains below come from one sample, sequenced in a study of blood T cell repertoires in COVID-19. The table came from immunoSEQ multiplex PCR; TCRdb's copy has only in-frame clones and leaves some out. This table has 200,000 or so clones, roughly 88% appearing once. Specimen: peripheral blood. Every receptor here comes from a man aged 40-55 years who had recovered from COVID-19.

The chain joins TRBV4-1 to TRBJ2-1; 11 bases line up with TRBD2. This CDR3 contains 17 residues. V trimming: 4 bases; J trimming: 4 bases; junction bases outside the gene matches: 9. Looked up from germline, CDR1 is MGHRA and CDR2 is YSYEKL. Here the CDR3 DNA reads TGCGCCAGCAGCCCCCGCGGCGGGACTAGCGGTTACAATGAGCAGTTCTTC. Translated: CASSPRGGTSGYNEQFF.

This sequence joins TRBV5-6 and TRBJ1-1; the match to TRBD1 covers 7 bases. Germline CDR1 reads SGHDT; CDR2 reads YYEEEE. The CDR3 consists of 15 residues. The ends lost 4 bases at V and 5 bases at J; junction bases unmatched: 11. CDR3 residues: CASSRTDRVGTEAFF. DNA for the CDR3: TGTGCCAGCAGCAGAACCGACAGGGTGGGGACTGAAGCTTTCTTT.

The rearrangement joins TRBV4-1 to TRBJ2-1; TRBD2 is a possible D gene (6 bases). This CDR3 contains 16 residues. V was pared by 0 bases and J by 1 base, with 10 bases between. CDR1 is MGHRA and CDR2 is YSYEKL in the germline V gene. The CDR3 DNA reads TGCGCCAGCAGCCAAGACCTACGGGGGTCCTACAATGAGCAGTTCTTC. Its translation: CASSQDLRGSYNEQFF.

The chain links TRBV15 to TRBJ2-5; 7 nucleotides line up with TRBD2. The junction had 3 bases not matched to a gene; V was cut back by 0 bases and J by 5 bases. Germline CDR1 reads LNHNV; CDR2 reads YYDKDF (reference sequence). The CDR3 consists of 14 residues. CDR3 sequence: CATSRDWGGETQYF. In DNA form, the CDR3 reads TGTGCCACCAGCAGAGATTGGGGAGGGGAGACCCAGTACTTC.

The chain uses TRBV6-2 or TRBV6-3 and TRBJ2-3, with 13 bases matching TRBD2. CDR1 is MNHEY and CDR2 is SVGEGT in the germline V gene. CDR3 length: 19 residues. After removal of 2 bases from V and 4 bases from J, the junction contained 12 bases not matched to a gene. CDR3 sequence reads: CASSYHSRTSGSGADTQYF. CDR3 nucleotides: TGTGCCAGCAGTTACCACTCTCGGACTAGCGGGAGTGGGGCAGATACGCAGTATTTT.

The chain carries TRBV30 and TRBJ1-5; 8 bases are shared with TRBD1. The length of the CDR3 is 13 residues. Trimming at V came to 5 bases and at J to 3 bases, leaving 3 bases not matched to a gene. Germline loops: CDR1 GTSNPN, CDR2 SVGIG (reference sequence). CDR3 sequence: CAWDRGYNQPQHF. CDR3 coding DNA: TGTGCCTGGGACAGGGGATACAATCAGCCCCAGCATTTT.

The table lists this clone with a few counts. This chain links TRBV7-2 with TRBJ2-1; 8 bases line up with TRBD1. The CDR3 length is 15 residues. With V trimmed by 1 base and J by 2 bases, 1 base remained unmatched. Germline loops: CDR1 SGHTA, CDR2 FQGNSA. CDR3 nucleotides: TGTGCCAGCAGCTTAGGGGACAGGCCCTACAATGAGCAGTTCTTC. It yields the protein CASSLGDRPYNEQFF.

The rearrangement links TRBV11-2 to TRBJ2-1; 13 bases fit TRBD2. The V gene's germline CDR1 is SGHAT and CDR2 FQNNGV. Trimming at V came to 5 bases and at J to 8 bases, leaving 9 bases not matched to a gene. The CDR3 spans 16 residues. CDR3 in amino acids: CASSPQGLAGRDEQFF. CDR3 coding DNA: TGTGCCAGCAGCCCACAGGGACTAGCGGGGAGGGATGAGCAGTTCTTC.

V is TRBV29-1 and J is TRBJ1-2; TRBD1 agrees at 7 bases. This CDR3 is 14 amino acids long. J lost 0 bases, V lost 7 bases, and 8 bases had no gene match. Germline V gene data show CDR1 as SQVTM and CDR2 as ANQGSEA. CDR3 nucleotide sequence: TGCAGCGGAGGGGGCAGGGACCCTAACTATGGCTACACCTTC. Protein sequence: CSGGGRDPNYGYTF.

The chain has TRBV6-1 and TRBJ2-5; perhaps TRBD2 as D (6 bases). The CDR3 spans 14 residues. Trimming cost V 1 base and J 5 bases, with 11 bases left between them. Germline lookup yields CDR1 MNHNS and CDR2 SASEGT. CDR3 loop: CASSEGIGRETQYF. The CDR3 nucleotides are TGTGCCAGCAGTGAAGGCATAGGGAGGGAGACCCAGTACTTC.

V is TRBV7-9 and J is TRBJ1-2, with D uncertain. Trimming took 4 bases from V and 5 from J, leaving 20 bases between them. Germline-derived CDR1 and CDR2 are SEHNR and FQNEAQ (reference sequence). The CDR3 is made up of 16 amino acids. The CDR3 DNA sequence: TGTGCCAGCAGCTCGAACTGGCCCGCGCTGAGGTATGGCTACACCTTC. It encodes CASSSNWPALRYGYTF.

V and J are TRBV5-4 and TRBJ2-3; a weak D match, TRBD2 (5 bases). The germline V gene has CDR1 SGHNT and CDR2 YYREEE (reference sequence). This CDR3 comprises 16 residues. The V and J ends lost 3 bases and 0 bases respectively, with 14 bases between them. CDR3 sequence (DNA): TGTGCCAGCAGCTCCGGCAGGCTAGCTAGCACAGATACGCAGTATTTT. Protein: CASSSGRLASTDTQYF.

This clone was detected only a few times. This chain links TRBV18 with TRBJ2-2, with a possible D match to TRBD1 (5 bases). This CDR3 region has 14 residues. The ends were cut back, 7 bases at V and 0 bases at J, with 9 bases in the middle. Germline V gives CDR1 KGHSH, CDR2 LQKENI. The DNA of the CDR3 is TGTGCCAGCTTTCGACAGACGAACACCGGGGAGCTGTTTTTT. Translation gives CASFRQTNTGELFF. Supplemented by reference TRBV18 and TRBJ2-2, the full variable domain reads NAGVMQNPRHLVRRRGQEARLRCSPMKGHSHVYWYRQLPEEGLKFMVYLQKENIIDESGMPKERFSAEFPKEGPSILRIQQVVRGDSAAYFCASFRQTNTGELFFGEGSRLTVL.

The chain has TRBV12-3 or TRBV12-4 and TRBJ2-7, with a possible D match to TRBD2 (5 bases). V shed 5 bases and J shed 4 bases, with 9 bases lying between them. The CDR3 covers 12 residues. CDR3 loop: CASSTGLYEQYF. As DNA, the CDR3 is TGTGCCAGCAGTACCGGACTTTACGAGCAGTACTTC.